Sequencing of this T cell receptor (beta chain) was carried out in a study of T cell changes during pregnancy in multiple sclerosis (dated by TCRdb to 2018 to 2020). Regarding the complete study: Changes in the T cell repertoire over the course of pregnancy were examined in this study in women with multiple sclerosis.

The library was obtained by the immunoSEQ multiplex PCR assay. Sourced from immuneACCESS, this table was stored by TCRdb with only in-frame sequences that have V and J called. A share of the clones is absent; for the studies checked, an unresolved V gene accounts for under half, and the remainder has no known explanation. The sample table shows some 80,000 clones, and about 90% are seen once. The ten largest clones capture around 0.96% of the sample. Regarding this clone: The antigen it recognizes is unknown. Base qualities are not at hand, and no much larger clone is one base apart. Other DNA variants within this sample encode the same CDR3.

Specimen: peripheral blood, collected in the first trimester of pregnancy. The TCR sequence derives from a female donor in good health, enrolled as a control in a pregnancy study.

The CDR3 sequence is CASSQDPGQGASEAFF. At the DNA level, the sequence is TGTGCCAGCAGCCAAGATCCCGGACAGGGGGCTTCCGAAGCTTTCTTT. The chain links TRBV4-2 with TRBJ1-1, with 11 bases in between that match TRBD1. V has 0 bases trimmed and J has 8 bases trimmed; junction bases matching no gene number 8. The CDR1 and CDR2 encoded by the germline V gene are LGHNA and YNFKEQ. The CDR3 covers 16 residues, taking in both the cysteine and the phenylalanine. The entry retains the CDR3 DNA only, 48 bases that are in frame from base 1.